This T cell receptor beta chain emerged from a study of T cells after yellow fever vaccination (dated by TCRdb to 2018 to 2020). Notes on the research overall: Libraries from fractions with low cell numbers were prepared with the SMART-Seq v4 Ultra Low Input RNA kit. To follow T-cell clones before and after both primary and booster YFV17D yellow fever vaccination, bulk TCR alpha and beta repertoires underwent longitudinal sequencing. Two healthy male donors made up the cohort, one aged 18 to 30 years and the other aged 30 to 39 years. Bulk PBMC replicates and cell subsets were isolated from blood drawn at multiple timepoints before and after both primary and secondary immunization.

Study-wide conclusions, independent of this receptor: Compared with the primary T-cell response, the secondary T-cell response was weaker but faster, peaking on day 5 rather than day 15. After the booster, most clones that had expanded after primary vaccination were detected again (nearly 97% of CD4 and 88% of CD8), suggesting broad maintenance of memory. Because abundant contaminating clonotypes from the bulk population could be contained in FACS-sorted repertoires, computational filtering was required. A small share of clonotypes was detected in both CD4 and CD8 compartments, with the overlap likely arising from convergent recombination. The study included only two donors, which limits how far the findings can be generalized.

The sample's treatment or condition label is to be understood as: live attenuated yellow fever vaccine strain. At every blood-draw timepoint, two biological replicates of bulk PBMCs were collected. PBMCs were isolated from peripheral blood using a standard Ficoll-Paque protocol. RNA was extracted with TriZol from bulk PBMCs, CD4 and CD8 fractions, and dextramer-positive and dextramer-negative fractions. TCR cDNA was synthesized by 5'RACE template switching, which introduced a universal primer site and unique molecular identifiers. cDNA synthesis was primed from both the TCR alpha and TCR beta constant segments. Library amplification used two PCR steps, and the second PCR step added sample barcodes and sequencing adapters. Sequencing of libraries was performed on Illumina HiSeq 2500 (2x100 bp) or NovaSeq (2x150 bp). On the authors' methods: Demultiplexing of reads and collapsing into UMI consensus sequences were performed with MIGEC, and V(D)J alignment was carried out with MiXCR. Using edgeR on replicate PBMC samples, clonotypes were called vaccine-responding if FDR was below 0.01 and the log2 fold change was above 5 up to day 15. CD4 or CD8 identity was assigned to each bulk clonotype according to whether the clonotype was present at higher abundance in the sequenced CD4 repertoire or the sequenced CD8 repertoire. The public sequencing data were trimmed at Q25 with fastp and processed into clonotypes with MiXCR by TCRdb, which kept only in-frame beta chains. Identical CDR3 proteins give one entry, which carries the most common genes and DNA. The V and J calls shown here were made by TCRdb, not taken from the authors' results. This sample has some 600,000 distinct CDR3 sequences in its table, and 9% to 15% of those were observed once. The ten top clones hold about 15% of the sample.

The germline V gene encodes CDR1 SEHNR and CDR2 FQNEAQ (reference sequence). Trimming removed 4 bases from V and 2 bases from J; the gene matches leave 5 bases unexplained. Taken from cysteine to phenylalanine, the CDR3 has 16 residues. Left in the record is the CDR3 DNA by itself, 48 bases read in frame from the first base. As regards this clonotype: Which antigen it targets is not known. The record has no base qualities; no much larger clone is one base away.

The source was PBMCs, collected on the day of the yellow fever booster vaccination. The receptor was derived from a man younger than 40 who received the YFV17D yellow fever vaccine. The chain was built from TRBV7-9 and TRBJ2-7, with 13 central nucleotides matching TRBD2. The CDR3 protein sequence reads: CASSSRTSGSAYEQYF. The DNA sequence follows: TGTGCCAGCAGCTCCCGGACTAGCGGGAGCGCCTACGAGCAGTACTTC.